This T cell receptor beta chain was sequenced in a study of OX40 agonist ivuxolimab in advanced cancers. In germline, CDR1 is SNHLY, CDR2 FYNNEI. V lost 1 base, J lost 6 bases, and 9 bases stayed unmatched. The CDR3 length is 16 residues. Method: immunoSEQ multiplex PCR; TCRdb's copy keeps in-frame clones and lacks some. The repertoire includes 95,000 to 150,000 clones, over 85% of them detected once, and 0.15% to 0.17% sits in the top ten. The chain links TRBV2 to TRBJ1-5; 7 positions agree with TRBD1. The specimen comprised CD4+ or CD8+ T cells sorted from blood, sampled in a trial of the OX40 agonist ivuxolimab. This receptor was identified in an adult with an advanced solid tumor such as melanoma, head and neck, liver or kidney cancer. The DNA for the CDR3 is TGTGCCAGCAGTGAAGAGGGCAGGGGGAAGGGTCAGCCCCAGCATTTT. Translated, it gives CASSEEGRGKGQPQHF.